A single sample is the source of the 25 T cell receptor beta chains below, sequenced in a study of shared clonotypes between healthy human individuals. Naive CD8 populations comprised CD45RO-negative cells positively selected for CCR7, excluding terminally differentiated effector memory CD45RA+ cells. TCRdb's table, derived via immunoSEQ multiplex PCR, lists solely in-frame clones and lacks some. The table lists around 2,000,000 clones, approximately 94% of them singletons, with 0.9% to 1.4% in the top ten. The sample comprised naive CD8+ T cells sorted from blood. The receptors originated from a man between 18 and 29 years old in good health.

V and J are TRBV5-6 and TRBJ2-2, with 8 positions matching TRBD1. Germline lookup yields CDR1 SGHDT and CDR2 YYEEEE. This CDR3 is built from 17 residues. The junction had 6 bases not matched to a gene; V was cut back by 0 bases and J by 2 bases. The DNA for the CDR3 is TGTGCCAGCAGCTTGGGCCGGGACAGGCCAAACACCGGGGAGCTGTTTTTT. It specifies CASSLGRDRPNTGELFF.

J is TRBJ1-2 and V is TRBV10-3; D possibly corresponds to TRBD1 (5 bases). Trimming shortened V by 10 bases and J by 4 bases, and 25 bases separated the two germline ends. Germline V gene sequence: CDR1 ENHRY, CDR2 SYGVKD. The length of the CDR3 is 16 residues. CDR3 loop: CATVGGLDQGGYGYTF. The CDR3 region has the DNA TGTGCCACTGTGGGGGGGTTAGATCAGGGAGGCTATGGCTACACCTTC.

V is TRBV14 and J is TRBJ1-3, with 8 bases lining up with TRBD1. CDR1 SGHDN and CDR2 FVKESK come from the germline V gene. This CDR3 has 14 amino acids. The V gene end was trimmed by 5 bases and the J gene end by 3 bases; junction bases not matched to a gene: 3. The CDR3 region has the DNA TGTGCCAGCAGCTCGGACAGGGTTGGAAACACCATATATTTT. The encoded protein is CASSSDRVGNTIYF.

This clone was seen a single time. This chain connects TRBV9 to TRBJ2-3; 8 bases are shared with TRBD2. Germline V lookup: CDR1 SGDLS, CDR2 YYNGEE. Unmatched junction bases numbered 9, after V lost 3 bases and J lost 3 bases. CDR3 length equals 16 residues. Here the CDR3 DNA reads TGTGCCAGCAGCGGGGGACCGGGACTAGTAACAGATACGCAGTATTTT. Its protein product is CASSGGPGLVTDTQYF.

V usage is TRBV5-1 and J usage is TRBJ2-1; D uncertain. The CDR3 extends over 12 amino acids. V lost 6 bases and J 10 bases, leaving 14 bases between the germline ends. Germline CDR1 SGHRS, CDR2 YFSETQ. CDR3: CASTQENGEQFF. For the CDR3, the DNA is TGCGCCAGCACTCAGGAAAACGGGGAGCAGTTCTTC.

V gene TRBV7-8 combines with J gene TRBJ2-7, with 8 bases that match TRBD1. V lost 0 bases and J lost 3; bases outside the gene matches: 7. The CDR3 has 16 amino acids. CDR1 and CDR2 from the germline V gene are SGHVS and FQNEAQ. Written as DNA, the CDR3 is TGTGCCAGCAGCTTAGCCCGACAGGGGATCATCTACGAGCAGTACTTC. This codes for CASSLARQGIIYEQYF.

The CDR3 loop is CASTLSPAGESYNEQFF. The CDR3 DNA follows: TGTGCCAGCACCCTTTCCCCAGCGGGAGAGTCCTACAATGAGCAGTTCTTC. The V and J genes are TRBV2 and TRBJ2-1; TRBD2 agrees at 8 bases. CDR1 is SNHLY and CDR2 is FYNNEI in the germline V gene. This CDR3 spans 17 amino acids. The junction had 12 bases not matched to a gene; V was cut back by 7 bases and J by 1 base.

Comment on this clone: The sample holds other DNA sequences that translate to the same CDR3. The chain uses TRBV5-4 and TRBJ2-2; 7 bases align to TRBD1. There are 15 residues in the CDR3. Germline V gene lookup returns CDR1 SGHNT and CDR2 YYREEE (reference sequence). The trim removed 2 bases at V and 1 base at J, leaving 2 bases unmatched. In nucleotides, the CDR3 is TGTGCCAGCAGCTTTAGGACAGGGAACACCGGGGAGCTGTTTTTT. It is translated as CASSFRTGNTGELFF. The variable domain in full, completed from reference TRBV5-4 and TRBJ2-2, reads ETGVTQSPTHLIKTRGQQVTLRCSSQSGHNTVSWYQQALGQGPQFIFQYYREEENGRGNFPPRFSGLQFPNYSSELNVNALELDDSALYLCASSFRTGNTGELFFGEGSRLTVL.

The V and J genes are TRBV9 and TRBJ2-7; 7 nucleotides align to TRBD1. This CDR3 spans 14 amino acids. Germline values: CDR1 SGDLS, CDR2 YYNGEE. The V and J ends lost 4 bases and 5 bases, in that order; junction bases with no gene match: 9. In DNA, the CDR3 is TGTGCCAGCAGCCCCCGACAGGGTGGCGACGAGCAGTACTTC. Amino acid sequence: CASSPRQGGDEQYF.

The V call is TRBV6-6, the J call TRBJ1-2, with D unclear. Looked up from germline, CDR1 is MNHNY and CDR2 is SVGAGI (reference sequence). The CDR3 covers 13 residues. V gave up 1 base and J gave up 6 bases, with 9 bases separating them. CDR3 in amino acids: CASSYLSGDGYTF. The CDR3 nucleotides are TGTGCCAGCAGTTACTTAAGTGGGGATGGCTACACCTTC.

The chain combines TRBV25-1 with TRBJ2-4, with D perhaps TRBD1 (6 bases). This CDR3 comprises 14 residues. V lost 6 bases to trimming and J lost 8 bases, with 17 bases between them. Germline V gene lookup returns CDR1 MGHDK and CDR2 SYGVNS. DNA of the CDR3: TGTGCCAGCAGCGGGTGGGACACTTGGGACATTCAGTACTTC. Its translation is CASSGWDTWDIQYF.

As concerns this clone: Other nucleotide sequences from this sample produce the same CDR3. The V call is TRBV7-9, the J call TRBJ1-1; tentative D call: TRBD1 (5 bases). Germline V gene sequence: CDR1 SEHNR, CDR2 FQNEAQ (reference sequence). V lost 1 base and J lost 2, with 8 bases in between. The CDR3 spans 14 residues. The DNA for the CDR3 is TGTGCCAGCAGCTTAGGGGGCTTCAACACTGAAGCTTTCTTT. Amino acid sequence: CASSLGGFNTEAFF.

Comments on this clone: Other DNA sequences in this sample translate to the same CDR3. V gene TRBV7-9 combines with J gene TRBJ2-1; 8 positions match TRBD2. Germline V gene sequence: CDR1 SEHNR, CDR2 FQNEAQ (reference sequence). V dropped 1 base and J dropped 9; count of bases not matched to a gene: 2. CDR3 length: 13 amino acids. The DNA for the CDR3 is TGTGCCAGCAGCTTAGGTCTAGCGGGTGAGCAGTTCTTC. Amino acid sequence: CASSLGLAGEQFF.

The gene calls are TRBV4-3 and TRBJ2-1; D may be TRBD1 (5 bases). Germline CDR1 and CDR2: LGHNA and YSLEER. V was pared by 1 base and J by 1 base, with 11 bases between. The CDR3 contains 16 residues. The CDR3 is CASSQADSPSYNEQFF. CDR3 coding DNA: TGCGCCAGCAGCCAAGCTGACAGTCCTTCCTACAATGAGCAGTTCTTC.

The V and J genes are TRBV4-3 and TRBJ2-7, with D possibly being TRBD1 (6 bases). CDR3 length equals 13 residues. Germline V lookup: CDR1 LGHNA, CDR2 YSLEER. The V gene lost 1 base and the J gene lost 6 bases, with 10 bases spanning the gap. CDR3 loop: CASSQAQGTEQYF. CDR3 DNA sequence: TGCGCCAGCAGCCAAGCACAGGGTACCGAGCAGTACTTC.

The gene calls are TRBV29-1 and TRBJ2-7; D remains ambiguous. The V and J ends lost 4 bases and 1 base respectively, with 8 bases between them. The CDR3 has 12 amino acids. Germline CDR1 reads SQVTM; CDR2 reads ANQGSEA. CDR3 bases: TGCAGCGTTGCTCGGGCGTCCTACGAGCAGTACTTC. Translating gives CSVARASYEQYF.

The chain combines TRBV30 with TRBJ1-6, with a weak D call TRBD1 (6 bases). The germline V gene has CDR1 GTSNPN and CDR2 SVGIG (reference sequence). CDR3 length: 14 residues. V gave up 4 bases and J gave up 7 bases, with 14 bases separating them. For the CDR3, the DNA is TGTGCCTGGACAGGGGTCGGTCGCAATTCACCCCTCCACTTT. Translated: CAWTGVGRNSPLHF.

V and J are TRBV27 and TRBJ2-7, with TRBD2 as a possible D gene (6 bases). The CDR3 has 12 amino acids. Germline loops: CDR1 MNHEY, CDR2 SMNVEV (reference sequence). V was pared by 7 bases and J by 7 bases, with 14 bases between. DNA of the CDR3: TGTGCCAGCAAAACCGGGGGAGGAGAGCAGTACTTC. This codes for CASKTGGGEQYF.

The CDR3: CASSLASGGGSGETQYF. DNA for the CDR3: TGTGCCAGCAGCTTAGCTAGCGGGGGGGGAAGCGGAGAGACCCAGTACTTC. The chain has TRBV7-9 and TRBJ2-5; TRBD2 agrees at 11 bases. V lost 0 bases, J lost 4 bases, and 7 bases stayed unmatched. The CDR3 has 17 residues. CDR1 is SEHNR, CDR2 FQNEAQ, per germline (reference sequence).

The V gene is TRBV2, the J gene TRBJ2-7; the match to TRBD2 covers 8 bases. V lost 7 bases, J lost 5 bases, and 4 bases stayed unmatched. CDR1 is SNHLY, CDR2 FYNNEI, per germline. The length of the CDR3 is 12 residues. In DNA, the CDR3 is TGTGCCAGCACGGCGGGAGGTCACGAGCAGTACTTC. This codes for CASTAGGHEQYF. Full variable domain (remainder filled in from reference TRBV2 and TRBJ2-7): EPEVTQTPSHQVTQMGQEVILRCVPISNHLYFYWYRQILGQKVEFLVSFYNNEISEKSEIFDDQFSVERPDGSNFTLKIRSTKLEDSAMYFCASTAGGHEQYFGPGTRLTVT.

The chain employs TRBV19 and TRBJ2-3; 10 nucleotides align to TRBD2. V was clipped by 5 bases and J by 0 bases; unmatched bases: 2. The CDR3 has 15 amino acids. Germline lookup yields CDR1 LNHDA and CDR2 SQIVND (reference sequence). CDR3 loop: CASSALAGSTDTQYF. The CDR3 DNA reads as TGTGCCAGTAGTGCACTAGCGGGGAGCACAGATACGCAGTATTTT.

The genes are TRBV19 and TRBJ1-5, with 8 nucleotides matching TRBD1. CDR3 length: 16 residues. Germline assignment: CDR1 LNHDA and CDR2 SQIVND (reference sequence). The V gene end was trimmed by 0 bases and the J gene end by 1 base; junction bases not matched to a gene: 2. The CDR3 reads CASSIETGVSNQPQHF. CDR3 coding DNA: TGTGCCAGTAGTATAGAGACAGGGGTAAGCAATCAGCCCCAGCATTTT.

The V and J genes are TRBV6-1 and TRBJ2-3; either TRBD1 or TRBD2 may fit D (5 bases each). V was pared by 10 bases and J by 2 bases, with 10 bases between. CDR3 size: 12 residues. Germline lookup yields CDR1 MNHNS and CDR2 SASEGT. The CDR3 nucleotides are TGTGCCATGGGACCGACCACAGATACGCAGTATTTT. Encoded protein: CAMGPTTDTQYF.

This chain connects TRBV28 to TRBJ2-5; D call uncertain. This CDR3 has 15 amino acids. In germline, CDR1 is MDHEN, CDR2 SYDVKM. Trimming took 3 bases from V and 1 from J, leaving 12 bases between them. Here the CDR3 DNA reads TGTGCCAGCAGTTTGGGCAGTAAGGTCCAAGAGACCCAGTACTTC. Translation gives CASSLGSKVQETQYF.

The chain has TRBV9 and TRBJ2-1; the D call may be TRBD1 or TRBD2 (5 bases each). The length of the CDR3 is 18 residues. V was clipped by 0 bases and J by 0 bases, with 16 bases between them. Germline-derived CDR1 and CDR2 are SGDLS and YYNGEE. CDR3 in DNA: TGTGCCAGCAGCGTAGACGAGTCCGGGACGCGCTCCTACAATGAGCAGTTCTTC. It translates to CASSVDESGTRSYNEQFF.